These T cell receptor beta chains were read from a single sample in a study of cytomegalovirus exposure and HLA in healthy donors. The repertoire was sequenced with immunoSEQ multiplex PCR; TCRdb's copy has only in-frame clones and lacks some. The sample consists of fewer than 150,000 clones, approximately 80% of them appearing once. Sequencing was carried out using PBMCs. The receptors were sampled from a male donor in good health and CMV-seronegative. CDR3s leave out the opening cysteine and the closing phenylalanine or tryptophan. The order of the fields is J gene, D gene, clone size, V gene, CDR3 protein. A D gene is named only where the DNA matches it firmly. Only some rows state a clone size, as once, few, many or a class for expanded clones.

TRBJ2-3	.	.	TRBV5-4	ATLGRGASSTDTQY
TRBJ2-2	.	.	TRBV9	ASARSGGTTGELF
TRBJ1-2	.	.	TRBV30	AWSRDRNYGYT
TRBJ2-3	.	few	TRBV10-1	ASSEAGSWGTDTQY
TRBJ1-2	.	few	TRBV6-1	ASSVQGDYGYT
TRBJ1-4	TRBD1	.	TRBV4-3	ASSQDLGTGREKLF
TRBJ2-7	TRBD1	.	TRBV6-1	ASSSGQGAVFEQY
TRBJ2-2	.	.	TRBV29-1	SVDSFTGELF
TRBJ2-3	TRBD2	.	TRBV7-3	ASSWAGGDTQY
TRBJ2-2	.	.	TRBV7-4	ASSPGGPTSFANTGELF
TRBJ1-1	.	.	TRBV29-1	SVAAGRTEAF
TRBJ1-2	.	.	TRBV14	ASSQVGQRGHYGYT
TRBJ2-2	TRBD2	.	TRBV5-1	ASSSTFTSGGNTGELF
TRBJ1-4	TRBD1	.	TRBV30	AWSLGTGGDEKLF
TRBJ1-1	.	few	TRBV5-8	ASSPRRGDRTEAF
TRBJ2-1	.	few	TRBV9	ASSPRGAQDNEQF
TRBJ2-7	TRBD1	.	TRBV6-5	ASSPGTGGFHEQY
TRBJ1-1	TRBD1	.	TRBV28	ASGISGGLGSKAF
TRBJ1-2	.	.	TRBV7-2	ASSLARVGGYT
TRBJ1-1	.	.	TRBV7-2	ASSLYTENTEAF
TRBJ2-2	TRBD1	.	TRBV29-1	SVRQGDTGELF
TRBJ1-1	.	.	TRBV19	ASSLGHMNTEAF
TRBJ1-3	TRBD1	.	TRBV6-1	ASSENRGSGNTIY
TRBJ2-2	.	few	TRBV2	ASSPGFTGELF
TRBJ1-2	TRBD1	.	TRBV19	ASRTGADYGYT
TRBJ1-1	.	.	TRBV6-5	ASSYGANRGNTEAF
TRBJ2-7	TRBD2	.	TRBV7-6	ASSLGTSGGLKTYEQY
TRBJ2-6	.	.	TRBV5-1	ASSFPGSILFSGANGLT
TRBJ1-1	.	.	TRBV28	ASSLMRGDTEAF
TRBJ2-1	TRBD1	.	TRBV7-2	ASSSTGGTSYNEQF
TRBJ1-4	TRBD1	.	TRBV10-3	AISDGTGAKMNEKLF
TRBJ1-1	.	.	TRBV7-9	ASSLGHRNTEAF
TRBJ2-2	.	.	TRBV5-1	ASSLAGTGELF
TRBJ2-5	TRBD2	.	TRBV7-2	ASSLVGSGGARETQY
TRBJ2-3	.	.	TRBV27	ASSLQGSPDTQY
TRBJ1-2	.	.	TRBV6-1	ASSEIVRYGYT
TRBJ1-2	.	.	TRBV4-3	ASSQDREYYGYT
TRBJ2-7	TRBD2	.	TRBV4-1	AGSVRTSGYEQY
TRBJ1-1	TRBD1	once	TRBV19	ASTRTGAWNTEAF
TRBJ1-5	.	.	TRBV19	ASNSLRLAGQPQH
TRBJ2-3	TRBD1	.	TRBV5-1	ASSLIPDRVVPDTQY
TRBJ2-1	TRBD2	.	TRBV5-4	ASRPTSGGDGNEQF
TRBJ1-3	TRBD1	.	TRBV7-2	ASSLRDRANTIY
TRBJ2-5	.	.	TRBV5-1	ASSLAMGGQETQY
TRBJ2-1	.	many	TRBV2	ASSEGMSSLLSYNEQF
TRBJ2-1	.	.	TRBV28	ASSLMAPGEQF
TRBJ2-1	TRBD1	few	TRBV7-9	ASSVRGNGNEQF
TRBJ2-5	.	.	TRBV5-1	ASSPGRPQETQY
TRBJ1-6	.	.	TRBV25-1	ASSETADSPLH
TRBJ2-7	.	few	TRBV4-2	ASSQDQTGSSYEQY
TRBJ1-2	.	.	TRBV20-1	SVGGTGYT
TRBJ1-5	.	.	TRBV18	ASSPAGLGYQPQH